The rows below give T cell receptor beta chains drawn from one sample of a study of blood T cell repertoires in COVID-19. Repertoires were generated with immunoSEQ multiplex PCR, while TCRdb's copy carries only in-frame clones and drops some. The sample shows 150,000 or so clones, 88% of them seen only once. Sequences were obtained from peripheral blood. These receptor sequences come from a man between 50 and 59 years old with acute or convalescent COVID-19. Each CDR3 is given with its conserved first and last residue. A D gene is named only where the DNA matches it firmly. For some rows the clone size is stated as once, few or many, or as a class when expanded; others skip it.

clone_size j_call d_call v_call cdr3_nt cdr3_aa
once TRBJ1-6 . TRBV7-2 TGTGCCAGCAACAAACAGAGCTCCTATAATTCACCCCTCCACTTT CASNKQSSYNSPLHF
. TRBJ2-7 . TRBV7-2 TGTGCCAGCAGCCAGTGGGCGGGGCCATACGAGCAGTACTTC CASSQWAGPYEQYF
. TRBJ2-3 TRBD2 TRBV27 TGTGCCAGCAGAGATAGCGGGAGACCGCAGTATTTT CASRDSGRPQYF
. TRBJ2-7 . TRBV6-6 TGTGCCAGCAGAACGAGTGGGAGCGGGTACGAGCAGTACTTC CASRTSGSGYEQYF
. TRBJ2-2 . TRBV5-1 TGCGCCAGCAGCTTGTATGGAGAGAACACCGGGGAGCTGTTTTTT CASSLYGENTGELFF
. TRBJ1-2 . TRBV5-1 TGCGCCAGCAGCTTTACAATGCAGAATCCCTATGGCTACACCTTC CASSFTMQNPYGYTF
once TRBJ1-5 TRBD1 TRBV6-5 TGTGCCAGCAGTACCGGGACAGGGAGCAATCAGCCCCAGCATTTT CASSTGTGSNQPQHF
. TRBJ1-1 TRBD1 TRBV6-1 TGTGCCAGCAGTGACGAGTTCAGGGGGACTGAAGCTTTCTTT CASSDEFRGTEAFF
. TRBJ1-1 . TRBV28 TGTGCCATACAGGAGGGGAACACTGAAGCTTTCTTT CAIQEGNTEAFF
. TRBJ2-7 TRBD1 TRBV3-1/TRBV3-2 TGTGCCAGCAGCCCTCGGACAGGGAAAGCCGAGCAGTACTTC CASSPRTGKAEQYF
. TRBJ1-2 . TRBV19 TGTGCCAGTACCCCCTTCCCCGGACTCTATGGCTACACCTTC CASTPFPGLYGYTF
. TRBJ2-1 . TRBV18 TGTGCCAGCTCAGGGTTACGCGGGGGCCCCAATGAGCAGTTCTTC CASSGLRGGPNEQFF
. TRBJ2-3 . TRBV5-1 TGCGCCAGCAGCCCCCCTCCCCCCAGAGATACGCAGTATTTT CASSPPPPRDTQYF
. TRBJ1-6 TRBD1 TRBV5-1 TGCGCCAGCAGCCCCCCGACAGGGCAGACCCTCCACTTT CASSPPTGQTLHF
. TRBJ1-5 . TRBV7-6 TGTGCCAGCAGCTTAGGAGGGCCGTATAGCAATCAGCCCCAGCATTTT CASSLGGPYSNQPQHF
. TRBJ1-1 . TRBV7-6 TGTGCCAGCAGCTTAGTGCAGGATCGGAACACTGAAGCTTTCTTT CASSLVQDRNTEAFF
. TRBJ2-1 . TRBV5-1 TGCGCCAGCTCGGCTCGGGACAATTCCTACAATGAGCAGTTCTTC CASSARDNSYNEQFF
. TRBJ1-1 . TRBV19 TGTGCCAGTAGTATAGCGGTAGGAGGCGCTGAAGCTTTCTTT CASSIAVGGAEAFF
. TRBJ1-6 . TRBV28 TGTGCCAGCAGGCCTAACAATTCACCCCTCCACTTT CASRPNNSPLHF
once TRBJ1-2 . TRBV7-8 TGTGCCAGCAGCTCGTATGAAACAATTAACTATGGCTACACCTTC CASSSYETINYGYTF
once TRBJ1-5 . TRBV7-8 TGTGCCAGCAGCTCCGGGAATCAGCCCCAGCATTTT CASSSGNQPQHF
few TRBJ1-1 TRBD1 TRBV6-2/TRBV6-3 TGTGCCAGCAGTACATGGGACAGTGGGGGACTCACTGAAGCTTTCTTT CASSTWDSGGLTEAFF
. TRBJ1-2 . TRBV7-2 TGTGCCAGCTCGGGACAACCCAACGGCTATGGCTACACCTTC CASSGQPNGYGYTF
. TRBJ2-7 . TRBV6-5 TGTGCCAGCAGCTACCCGGGGAGGTCCTACGAGCAGTACTTC CASSYPGRSYEQYF
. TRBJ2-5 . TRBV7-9 TGTGCCAGCAGTCCGGGACTTCCTCAAGAGACCCAGTACTTC CASSPGLPQETQYF
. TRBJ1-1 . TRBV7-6 TGTGCCAGCAGCTTAGCCAGGGAACACACTGAAGCTTTCTTT CASSLAREHTEAFF
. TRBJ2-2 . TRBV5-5 TGTGCCAGCAGACCGGACTTTTCGAACACCGGGGAGCTGTTTTTT CASRPDFSNTGELFF
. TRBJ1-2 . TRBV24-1 TGTGCCACCAGTGATGACAGGAATGGCTACACCTTC CATSDDRNGYTF
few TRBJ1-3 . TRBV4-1 TGCGCCAGCAGCCAACTACCAGGGGTTTCTGGAAACACCATATATTTT CASSQLPGVSGNTIYF
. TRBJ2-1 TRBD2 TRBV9 TGTGCCAGCAGCGTAAAGTCTAGCGGTTACAATGAGCAGTTCTTC CASSVKSSGYNEQFF
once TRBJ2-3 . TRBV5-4 TGTGCCAGCAGTTCCCCGGGGGTTAGGACAGATACGCAGTATTTT CASSSPGVRTDTQYF
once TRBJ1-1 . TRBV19 TGTGCCAGTAGTTTAAAGGGGTATTGGGGCCAGAACACTGAAGCTTTCTTT CASSLKGYWGQNTEAFF
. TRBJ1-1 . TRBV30 TGTGCCTGGAGTGCCCGCTTGGCTTCACCCTCATCGGGAGCTTTCTTT CAWSARLASPSSGAFF
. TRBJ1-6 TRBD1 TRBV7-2 TGTGCCAGCAGCCCAAGGGCAGGGGGCGCGAATTCACCCCTCCACTTT CASSPRAGGANSPLHF
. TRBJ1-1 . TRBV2 TGTGCCAGCAGTGTTCAGGGGCATGCTGAAGCTTTCTTT CASSVQGHAEAFF
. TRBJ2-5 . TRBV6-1 TGTGCCAGCAGTGAACGGGGAATAGAGACCCAGTACTTC CASSERGIETQYF
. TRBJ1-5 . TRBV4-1 TGCGCCAGCAGCCCGGTGGGGGGGGGCCTGGGGAGTCAGCCCCAGCATTTT CASSPVGGGLGSQPQHF
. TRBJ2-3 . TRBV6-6 TGTGCCAGCAGTTATTTAGGACTAAGCACAGATACGCAGTATTTT CASSYLGLSTDTQYF
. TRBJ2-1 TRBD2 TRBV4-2 TGTGCCAGCAGCCAAGCACTAGCGGGAGGCGATGAGCAGTTCTTC CASSQALAGGDEQFF
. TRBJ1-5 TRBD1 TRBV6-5 TGTGCCAGCAGTTACGACAGGGCCCAGCCCCAGCATTTT CASSYDRAQPQHF
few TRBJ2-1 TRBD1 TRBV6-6 TGTGCCAGCAGTTATGGGACAGGGGCCTACAATGAGCAGTTCTTC CASSYGTGAYNEQFF
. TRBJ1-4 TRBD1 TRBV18 TGTGCCAGCTCACCAGGAACTCAGGGGGCGAATGAAAAACTGTTTTTT CASSPGTQGANEKLFF
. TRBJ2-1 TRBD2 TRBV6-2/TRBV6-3 TGTGCCAGCAGTGGACGTAGCGGGAGGGCCTCCAATGAGCAGTTCTTC CASSGRSGRASNEQFF
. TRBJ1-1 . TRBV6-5 TGCGCCGTTACTCGAGTCGGCAGGATTAACACTGAAGCTTTCTTT CAVTRVGRINTEAFF
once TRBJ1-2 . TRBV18 TGTGCCAGCTCACCCTTCTTTGGCGGCTACACCTTC CASSPFFGGYTF
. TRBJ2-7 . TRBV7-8 TGTGCCAGCAGCTTAGAAGCGGCTAACTCCTACGAGCAGTACTTC CASSLEAANSYEQYF
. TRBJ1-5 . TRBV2 TGTGCCAGCAGGGCCGGGAGGGAGAATCAGCCCCAGCATTTT CASRAGRENQPQHF
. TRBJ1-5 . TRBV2 TGTGCCAGCAGTGAAAGACTCGCAAGTCAGCCCCAGCATTTT CASSERLASQPQHF
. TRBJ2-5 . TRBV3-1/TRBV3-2 TGTGCCAGCAGCCAAGGGACTATTCAAGAGACCCAGTACTTC CASSQGTIQETQYF
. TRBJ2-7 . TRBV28 TGTGCCAGCAGTCCCGAACCCCAGGGGAAAACCTTCTCCTACGAGCAGTACTTC CASSPEPQGKTFSYEQYF
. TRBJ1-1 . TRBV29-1 TGCAGCGTTGACTCTCAAATCCCGGGACTAAGGCGAGCTTTCTTT CSVDSQIPGLRRAFF
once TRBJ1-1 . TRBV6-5 TGTGCCAGCAGTCGTCAGGGCGGTGAAGCTTTCTTT CASSRQGGEAFF
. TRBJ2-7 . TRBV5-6 TGTGCCAGCAGCTTGCTCAGTAACTCCTACGAGCAGTACTTC CASSLLSNSYEQYF
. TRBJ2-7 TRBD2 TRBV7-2 TGTGCCAGCAGCTTAGCTCCGACTAGCGTGCGCGAAAAGCAGTACTTC CASSLAPTSVREKQYF
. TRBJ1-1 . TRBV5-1 TGCGCCAGCAGTTTTTCAGGAGGAAACGCTGAAGCTTTCTTT CASSFSGGNAEAFF
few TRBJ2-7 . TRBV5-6 TGTGCCAGCAGCTCGCCGGGACAACCTAGCTACGAGCAGTACTTC CASSSPGQPSYEQYF
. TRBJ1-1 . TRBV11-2 TGTGCCAGCAGCTTCTCGGAGGGCACTGAAGCTTTCTTT CASSFSEGTEAFF
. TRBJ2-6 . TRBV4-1 TGCGCCAGCAGCCACTACTCTGGGGCCAACGTCCTGACTTTC CASSHYSGANVLTF
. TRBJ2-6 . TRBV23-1 TGCGCCAGCAGTCAATTCCCTAACCCGGACGGGACATCCGTCTGTTGGGCCAACGTCCTGACTTTC CASSQFPNPDGTSVCWANVLTF